These 16 T cell receptor beta chains came from one sample sequenced in a study of cytomegalovirus exposure and HLA in healthy donors. In the PCR, 60 Vbeta and 13 Jbeta primers were used. TCRdb keeps only in-frame clones here, not all; method: immunoSEQ multiplex PCR. The top ten hold about 2% of the sample, which has hundreds of thousands of clones, 80% to 90% seen once. The material sequenced was PBMCs. The source is a woman aged 18-29 years in good health and CMV-seronegative.

This clone occurred a few times. The J gene is TRBJ1-5, the V gene TRBV27; D not resolved. Germline CDR1 MNHEY, CDR2 SMNVEV (reference sequence). The V end lost 2 bases, the J end lost 3 bases, and 11 bases lay between the germline ends. There are 15 residues in the CDR3. DNA for the CDR3: TGTGCCAGCAGTTTAACTGGTCAGGTCAATCAGCCCCAGCATTTT. Its translation: CASSLTGQVNQPQHF.

The count of this clone is one. The germline gene is not matched at one end of the junction; a read error may be the cause. This sequence joins TRBV9 and TRBJ1-5; 10 bases align to TRBD1. This CDR3 is built from 19 residues. Per germline, CDR1 SGDLS and CDR2 YYNGEE. DNA for the CDR3: TGTGCCAGCAGCCAGGTTCAATCGGGGTTGACAGGGGGCAACCAGCCCCAGCATTTT. It translates to CASSQVQSGLTGGNQPQHF.

In this sample, this clone turned up once. This chain uses TRBV7-9 with TRBJ1-2; 8 bases fit TRBD1. With 5 bases clipped from V and 6 bases from J, the junction kept 8 bases outside the gene matches. This CDR3 is built from 14 residues. Germline values: CDR1 SEHNR, CDR2 FQNEAQ (reference sequence). The CDR3 nucleotides are TGTGCCAGCAGCATCGGACAGGGCGCACATGGCTACACCTTC. Residues: CASSIGQGAHGYTF.

The chain links TRBV10-2 to TRBJ1-1, with D unresolved. V was shortened by 0 bases and J by 7 bases, with 6 bases between the two germline ends. CDR1 is WSHSY and CDR2 is SAAADI in the germline V gene. This CDR3 has 12 amino acids. This CDR3 is CASSESWLEAFF. In DNA form, the CDR3 reads TGCGCCAGCAGTGAGTCGTGGCTTGAAGCTTTCTTT.

J is TRBJ1-1 and V is TRBV5-1, with D possibly being TRBD1 (6 bases). The V gene's germline CDR1 is SGHRS and CDR2 YFSETQ. The CDR3 has 15 residues. V gave up 3 bases and J gave up 2 bases, with 14 bases separating them. The CDR3 sequence: CASSSYRDLNTEAFF. The DNA for the CDR3 is TGCGCCAGCAGCTCTTACAGGGACCTTAACACTGAAGCTTTCTTT.

The chain joins TRBV9 to TRBJ2-5; weak D call: TRBD1 (6 bases). Per germline, CDR1 SGDLS and CDR2 YYNGEE. V was shortened by 3 bases and J by 2 bases, with 11 bases between the two germline ends. The CDR3 is 14 amino acids. The chain's CDR3 is CASSAAGEQETQYF. The CDR3 nucleotides are TGTGCCAGCAGCGCAGCAGGGGAACAAGAGACCCAGTACTTC.

The chain couples TRBV21-1 to TRBJ2-1; TRBD2, the D gene given by the table, was not confirmed from the DNA. TRBV21-1 has pseudogene status. This CDR3 contains 16 residues. Written as DNA, the CDR3 is TGTGCCAGCAGCTTCCTCCCCGGACTAGCGATCAATGAGCAGTTCTTC. Translating it yields CASSFLPGLAINEQFF.

The rearrangement joins TRBV18 to TRBJ2-2; D uncertain. The CDR3 is made up of 15 amino acids. Germline V gene sequence: CDR1 KGHSH, CDR2 LQKENI. V was pared by 0 bases and J by 1 base, with 6 bases between. Here the CDR3 reads CASSPPSRNTGELFF. CDR3 nucleotide sequence: TGTGCCAGCTCACCACCTAGCAGGAACACCGGGGAGCTGTTTTTT.

This chain links TRBV27 with TRBJ2-7; 7 bases map to TRBD1. V trimming: 5 bases; J trimming: 3 bases; junction bases outside the gene matches: 4. Germline V gene lookup returns CDR1 MNHEY and CDR2 SMNVEV (reference sequence). The CDR3 is made up of 13 amino acids. The DNA for the CDR3 is TGTGCCAGCAGTACGGGACAGAACTACGAGCAGTACTTC. Amino acid sequence: CASSTGQNYEQYF.

This sequence joins TRBV4-2 and TRBJ2-3; 13 bases agree with TRBD2. V trimming: 1 base; J trimming: 7 bases; junction bases outside the gene matches: 8. From germline, CDR1 is LGHNA and CDR2 YNFKEQ. There are 17 residues in the CDR3. The CDR3 is CASSQADGTSGDHTQYF. The CDR3 region has the DNA TGTGCCAGCAGCCAAGCGGACGGGACTAGCGGGGACCATACGCAGTATTTT.

The chain recombines TRBV27 with TRBJ2-1; 11 nucleotides align to TRBD2. Trimming removed 4 bases from V and 4 bases from J; junction bases left unmatched: 6. Germline CDR1 and CDR2: MNHEY and SMNVEV (reference sequence). The CDR3 spans 16 residues. The DNA for the CDR3 is TGTGCCAGCAGTTCTAGACTAGCGGGGCAATACAATGAGCAGTTCTTC. It codes for CASSSRLAGQYNEQFF.

This sequence joins TRBV7-2 and TRBJ2-7, with D maybe TRBD2 (6 bases). V was cut by 4 bases and J by 3 bases, with 16 bases left in between. Germline-derived CDR1 and CDR2 are SGHTA and FQGNSA. The CDR3 totals 15 residues. The CDR3, as DNA: TGTGCCAGCAGCTCAGTTGGTCCCGGGGGCTACGAGCAGTACTTC. The encoded protein is CASSSVGPGGYEQYF.

The chain uses TRBV6-4 and TRBJ2-1, with D perhaps matching TRBD2 (6 bases). V shed 4 bases and J shed 4 bases, with 20 bases lying between them. The CDR3 loop spans 17 amino acids. CDR1 MRHNA and CDR2 SNTAGT come from the germline V gene. The CDR3, as DNA: TGTGCCAGCAGTGTTGGCCTCGGGGCGGGGCTTTACAATGAGCAGTTCTTC. This translates into CASSVGLGAGLYNEQFF.

The chain employs TRBV6-6 and TRBJ1-1, with 10 bases lining up with TRBD1. The germline V gene has CDR1 MNHNY and CDR2 SVGAGI (reference sequence). There are 16 residues in the CDR3. J was trimmed by 6 bases and V by 7 bases; bases with no gene match: 14. CDR3 residues: CASTITRDRGVAEAFF. CDR3 bases: TGTGCCAGCACCATAACCAGGGACAGGGGAGTCGCTGAAGCTTTCTTT.

The chain has TRBV2 and TRBJ2-5, with TRBD2 as a possible D gene (6 bases). This CDR3 is 15 amino acids long. Germline CDR1 reads SNHLY; CDR2 reads FYNNEI. Trimming removed 3 bases at V and 2 bases at J, with 13 bases between. CDR3 DNA: TGTGCCAGCAGTGAGTGGCGGGACCTGCAAGAGACCCAGTACTTC. Its protein is CASSEWRDLQETQYF. Combining the CDR3 with reference TRBV2 and TRBJ2-5 gives the whole variable domain EPEVTQTPSHQVTQMGQEVILRCVPISNHLYFYWYRQILGQKVEFLVSFYNNEISEKSEIFDDQFSVERPDGSNFTLKIRSTKLEDSAMYFCASSEWRDLQETQYFGPGTRLLVL.

This chain joins TRBV2 and TRBJ2-7, with D hard to call. V lost 6 bases, J lost 2 bases, and 8 bases lay in between. This CDR3 spans 12 amino acids. Germline lookup yields CDR1 SNHLY and CDR2 FYNNEI. For the CDR3, the DNA is TGTGCCAGCAGGGCCTTAACCTACGAGCAGTACTTC. Amino acid sequence: CASRALTYEQYF.